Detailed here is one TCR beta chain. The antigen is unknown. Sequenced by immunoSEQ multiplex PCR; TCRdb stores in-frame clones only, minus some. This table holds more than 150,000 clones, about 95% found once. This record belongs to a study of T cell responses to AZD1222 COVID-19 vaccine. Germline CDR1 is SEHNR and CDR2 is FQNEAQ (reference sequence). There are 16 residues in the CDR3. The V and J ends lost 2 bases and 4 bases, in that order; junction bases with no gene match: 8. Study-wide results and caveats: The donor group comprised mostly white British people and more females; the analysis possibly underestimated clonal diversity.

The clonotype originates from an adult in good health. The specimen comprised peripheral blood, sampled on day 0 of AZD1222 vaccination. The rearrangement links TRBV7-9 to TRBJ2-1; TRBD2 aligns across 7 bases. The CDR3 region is CASSLPFWRGYNEQFF. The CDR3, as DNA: TGTGCCAGCAGCTTACCCTTCTGGCGGGGGTACAATGAGCAGTTCTTC.